This T cell receptor (beta chain) was sequenced during a study of a mutant IDH1 vaccine in newly diagnosed glioma. Looking at the study overall: Weeks 1, 3, 5, 7, 11, 15, 19 and 23 were when patients received their eight vaccinations. There were roughly 60% males and 37.5% females among treated patients, whose mean age was about 44 years.

Between the trimmed V and J ends, which lost 0 bases and 5 bases, there was a span of 7 bases. Germline CDR1 SEHNR, CDR2 FQNEAQ (reference sequence). This CDR3 region has 13 residues. Notes on this clone: What it binds is not known.

Time point meaning: week 5, during vaccination. What each vaccine dose contained was 300 ug of mutant IDH1 20-mer peptide, accompanied by topical imiquimod. Some clones are missing from TCRdb's copy, which holds only in-frame ones; the method was immunoSEQ multiplex PCR. The repertoire holds 52,000 or so clones, with 65% to 90% as singletons. The sequencing here drew on PBMCs, taken from a glioma patient whose treatment included an IDH1 peptide vaccine. This clonotype originated in a woman between 18 and 29 years old with glioma. Some clones in this sample may be carry-over from other donors' samples. The chain uses TRBV7-9 and TRBJ2-5, with D possibly matching TRBD1 (5 bases). The CDR3: CASSLAHRETQYF. The DNA of the CDR3 is TGTGCCAGCAGCTTAGCGCACAGGGAGACCCAGTACTTC.